The clone carrying this T cell receptor (beta chain) was counted a few times. The sample comes from a study of cytomegalovirus exposure and HLA in healthy donors. For the study at large: The 120 or so validation repertoires used a platform that matched the one used for the approximately 690 first-cohort repertoires, as a later analysis reported.

Separate from the approximately 670-subject first cohort, the 120-subject validation cohort was the one that the donors belonged to. The assay was immunoSEQ multiplex PCR, and TCRdb's table has in-frame clones only and misses some. The table records around 220,000 clones, 85% to 90% of them present only once. Germline V gene lookup returns CDR1 SGHTA and CDR2 FQGTGA. The CDR3 is made up of 13 amino acids. Trimming shortened V by 5 bases and J by 5 bases, and 11 bases separated the two germline ends. The sequence was obtained from a woman between 18 and 30 years old in good health and CMV-seronegative. Specimen: PBMCs. This sequence joins TRBV7-3 and TRBJ2-3; TRBD2 is a possible D gene (6 bases). CDR3 protein: CASSGTGEDTQYF. CDR3 DNA sequence: TGTGCCAGCAGCGGGACGGGGGAAGATACGCAGTATTTT.